This record looks at one TCR beta chain sequence and its context. Recruitment covered some 25 US areas and drew participants whose ages spanned about 18 to 95 years. Cohort placement rested on clinical history that participants reported themselves. Generated by immunoSEQ multiplex PCR, the TCRdb table keeps only in-frame clones and is missing some. This sample has under 150,000 clones; over 80% occur once, and the top ten carry 6.2%. The sample comes from a study of blood T cell repertoires in COVID-19. Germline V lookup: CDR1 SGHDN, CDR2 FVKESK. The CDR3 is 16 residues long. Trimming took 4 bases from V and 2 from J; bases not matched to a gene: 8.

This chain links TRBV14 with TRBJ2-1; TRBD2 matches at 7 bases. The origin of this receptor is a woman aged 40 to 49 who had recovered from COVID-19. Material: PBMCs or T cells enriched from blood (not recorded which). CDR3 nucleotides: TGTGCCAGCAGCCCCCTGGTTCTAGCGGCCTACAATGAGCAGTTCTTC. Amino acids: CASSPLVLAAYNEQFF.